Sequencing of this T cell receptor beta chain was carried out in a study of T-cell reconstitution after alpha-beta-depleted transplantation in children (dated by TCRdb to the mid-2010s). Regarding the research as a whole: Using TCR repertoire profiling, the study quantitatively followed how T-cell immune reconstitution unfolded in children after TCRalphabeta/CD19-depleted allogeneic hematopoietic cell transplantation. What the study reported, not specific to this receptor: Apparently early alphabetaT-cell count recovery about two months after transplant reportedly relied on only several hundred rapidly expanded clones derived from non-depleted graft cells. The high TCRbeta diversity at day 60 in some patients was ascribed to recipient T cells and intrathymic progenitors that had survived conditioning. Over subsequent months, a decline in hyperexpanded clone frequencies was noted, and after one year, T-cell counts and TCRbeta diversity were mostly ascribed to newly produced T cells.

As to this clonotype: Its specific antigen is unknown. Base qualities are not provided; no much larger clone lies one nucleotide away.

The treatment or condition label for this specimen denotes: allogeneic hematopoietic cell transplantation with graft depleted of TCRalphabeta T cells and CD19 B cells. Transplant recipients were children who received TCRalphabeta/CD19-depleted allogeneic hematopoietic cell grafts. V is shortened by 6 bases, J by 4 bases, and the region joining them spans 21 bases. Spanning cysteine to phenylalanine, the CDR3 consists of 15 amino acids. Only CDR3 DNA is held: 45 bases, read in frame from base 1. From a lookup of the germline V gene (reference sequence), CDR1 and CDR2 are DFQATT and SNEGSKA. Library preparation employed PCR. Instrument used: Illumina HiSeq 2500. TCR library preparation used molecular barcoding, with unique molecular identifiers applied to normalize quantification of the TCRbeta repertoire. TCRdb trimmed the raw reads at Q25, called clones with MiXCR and kept productive beta chains. Here each entry gathers all rows of one CDR3 protein and keeps the most common genes and DNA. This sample is represented by 490,000 or so distinct CDR3 sequences; 10% to 13% of them were singletons. The ten most abundant clones make up around 2.2% of the sample.

The source material was PBMCs, sampled before TCRalphabeta/CD19-depleted stem cell transplant. The chain links TRBV20-1 with TRBJ1-1, with the D gene not clear enough to name. The receptor comes from a child aged 2 to 10 with inherited bone marrow failure, due to receive a stem cell transplant. CDR3 region: CSADFLAAGSTEAFF. The bases are TGCAGTGCCGACTTCCTCGCGGCGGGGAGCACTGAAGCTTTCTTT.